This T cell receptor (beta chain) was found in a study of blood T cell repertoires in COVID-19 (dated by TCRdb to between 2020 and 2021). A note on the overall study: Samples from collaborators originated in the United States, Italy and Spain and spanned both the acute and convalescent phases of COVID-19. HLA class I and class II types, where available, came from metadata supplied by the sample provider rather than from assay-based typing. The material from the prospective study consisted of cDNA or gDNA derived from T cells, B-cell-depleted T cells, or PBMCs. Samples came from the ongoing ImmuneRACE study (first 160 participants) plus 1,254 subjects from 6 global collaborators. Sample metadata almost always included a de-identified subject ID, COVID-19 status, age in years and sex. The repertoires were made available in a free public database intended to serve as a resource for research on the immune response to SARS-CoV-2. The dataset comprised deeply sampled blood TCRbeta repertoires from subjects exposed to, actively infected with, or recovered from COVID-19.

TCRbeta CDR3 regions were amplified from genomic DNA by means of the immunoSEQ Assay, a bias-controlled multiplex PCR. Concerning the study's data processing: The number of nucleated cells in each sample was estimated by amplification of reference gene primers within the assay. To quantify the absolute abundance of each unique TCRbeta CDR3 rearrangement, sequence reads were collapsed and filtered. Productive Simpson clonality was computed per sample as the square root of Simpson's diversity index over productive rearrangements. TCRdb retrieved this table from immuneACCESS and kept in-frame rearrangements only. Not all clones are present; in checked studies, unresolved V genes account for under half, and no reason is known for the remainder. The DNA was the basis for D and trimming; V, J and clone size are from that table. For this sample the table gives some 320,000 clones, of which nearly 90% were detected only once. The top ten constitute roughly 2.9% of the sample.

Study-wide conclusions, independent of this receptor: The amount of clinical and demographic metadata varied by source and participant and was provided uncurated.

Measured from the cysteine to the phenylalanine, the CDR3 is 20 residues long. Only the CDR3 DNA stays, 60 bases, in frame from base 1. CDR1 and CDR2 are read off the germline V gene (reference sequence) as LGHDT and YNNKEL. For this chain, trimming is 1 base at the V end and 2 bases at the J end, and the number of junction bases without a gene match is 14. Participants in the prospective study were enrolled through a virtual design, were aged about 18 to 90 years, and lived in roughly 25 United States geographic areas. Cohort assignment in the prospective study relied on participant-reported clinical history from a screening survey and a study questionnaire. Exposed participants had been in contact with someone with a PCR-confirmed or clinician-diagnosed COVID-19 case within 2 weeks of study entry. In the prospective study, whole blood, serum and a nasopharyngeal or oropharyngeal swab were collected from each participant by mobile phlebotomists. Additional blood draws and questionnaires over a roughly two-month period could optionally be provided by prospective study participants. Before DNA extraction, prospective study blood samples were shipped either frozen or at room temperature.

Points on this clone: Its recognized antigen is unknown. Per-nucleotide qualities are absent, and no much larger clonotype sits a single base away.

This receptor chain uses TRBV3-1 (or the pseudogene TRBV3-2) and TRBJ2-4, and 10 junction bases match TRBD2. The TCR originated in a woman aged 50 to 60 who had been exposed to COVID-19. Sequenced: PBMCs or T cells enriched from blood (not recorded which). The CDR3 sequence is CASSQGSSGGAFRSKNIQYF. Read as DNA, the sequence is TGTGCCAGCAGCCAAGGCTCTAGCGGGGGAGCATTTCGATCCAAAAACATTCAGTACTTC.